This TCR beta chain came from a study of identical twins. The study's findings and limits: Excess low generation probability was seen in twin-shared out-of-frame alpha sequences.

TCRdb processed the 5' RACE reads anew with MiXCR; each CDR3 protein has one entry. This sample has more than 350,000 distinct CDR3 sequences, with approximately 8.8% found just once. Losses at the gene ends were 1 base for V and 4 bases for J; bases not matched to a gene: 7. Germline V CDR1 and CDR2: LNHNV, YYDKDF (reference sequence). The CDR3 spans 15 residues. This clonotype was counted between two and nine times. Its antigen is as yet unknown. Sequencing was performed on naive T cells sorted from blood. The V gene is TRBV15, the J gene TRBJ2-7; 7 bases match TRBD1. The receptor comes from a woman between 50 and 59 years old in good health. This CDR3 is CATSRATGVGYEQYF. Here the CDR3 DNA reads TGTGCCACCAGCAGAGCTACAGGGGTTGGATACGAGCAGTACTTC.